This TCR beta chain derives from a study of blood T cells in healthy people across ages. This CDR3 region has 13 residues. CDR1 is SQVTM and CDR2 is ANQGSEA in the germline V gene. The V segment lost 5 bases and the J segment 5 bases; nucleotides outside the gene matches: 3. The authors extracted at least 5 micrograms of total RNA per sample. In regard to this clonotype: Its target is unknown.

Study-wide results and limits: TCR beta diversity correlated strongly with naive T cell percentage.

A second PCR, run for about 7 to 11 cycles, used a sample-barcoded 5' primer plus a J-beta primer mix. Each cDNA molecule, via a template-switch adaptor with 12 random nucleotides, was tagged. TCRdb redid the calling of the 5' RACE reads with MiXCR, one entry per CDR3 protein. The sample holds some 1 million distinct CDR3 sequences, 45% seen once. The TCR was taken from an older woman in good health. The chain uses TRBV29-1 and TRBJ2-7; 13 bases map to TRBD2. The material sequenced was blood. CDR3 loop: CSVWTSGSHEQYF. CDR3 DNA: TGCAGCGTTTGGACTAGCGGGAGCCACGAGCAGTACTTC.